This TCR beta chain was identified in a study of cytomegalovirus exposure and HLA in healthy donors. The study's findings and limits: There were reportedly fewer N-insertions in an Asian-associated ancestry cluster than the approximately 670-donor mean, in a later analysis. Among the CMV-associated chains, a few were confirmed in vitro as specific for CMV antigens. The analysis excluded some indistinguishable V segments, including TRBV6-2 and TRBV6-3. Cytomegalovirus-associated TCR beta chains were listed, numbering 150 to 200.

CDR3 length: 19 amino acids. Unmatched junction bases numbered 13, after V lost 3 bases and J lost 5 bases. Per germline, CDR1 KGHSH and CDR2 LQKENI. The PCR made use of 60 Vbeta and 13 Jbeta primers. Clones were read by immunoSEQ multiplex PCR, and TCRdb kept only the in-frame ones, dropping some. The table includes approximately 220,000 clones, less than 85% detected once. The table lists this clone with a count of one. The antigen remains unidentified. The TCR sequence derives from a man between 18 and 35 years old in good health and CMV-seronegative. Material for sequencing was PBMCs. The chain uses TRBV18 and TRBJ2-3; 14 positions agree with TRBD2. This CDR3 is CASSPAGTSGSSYEDTQYF. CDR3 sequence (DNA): TGTGCCAGCTCACCGGCCGGGACTAGCGGGAGTAGTTATGAAGATACGCAGTATTTT.